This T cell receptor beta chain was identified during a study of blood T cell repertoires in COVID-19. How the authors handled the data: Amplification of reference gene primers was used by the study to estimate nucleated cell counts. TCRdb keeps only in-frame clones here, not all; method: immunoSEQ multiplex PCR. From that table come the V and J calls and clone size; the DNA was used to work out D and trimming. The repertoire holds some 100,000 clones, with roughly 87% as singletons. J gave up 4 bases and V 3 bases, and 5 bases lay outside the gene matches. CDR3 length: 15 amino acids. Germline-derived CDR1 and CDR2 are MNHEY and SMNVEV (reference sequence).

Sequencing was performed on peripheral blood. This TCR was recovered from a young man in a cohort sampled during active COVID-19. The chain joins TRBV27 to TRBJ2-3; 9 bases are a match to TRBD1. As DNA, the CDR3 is TGTGCCAGCAGTTTGGGGACAGGGTTCTCAGATACGCAGTATTTT. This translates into CASSLGTGFSDTQYF.